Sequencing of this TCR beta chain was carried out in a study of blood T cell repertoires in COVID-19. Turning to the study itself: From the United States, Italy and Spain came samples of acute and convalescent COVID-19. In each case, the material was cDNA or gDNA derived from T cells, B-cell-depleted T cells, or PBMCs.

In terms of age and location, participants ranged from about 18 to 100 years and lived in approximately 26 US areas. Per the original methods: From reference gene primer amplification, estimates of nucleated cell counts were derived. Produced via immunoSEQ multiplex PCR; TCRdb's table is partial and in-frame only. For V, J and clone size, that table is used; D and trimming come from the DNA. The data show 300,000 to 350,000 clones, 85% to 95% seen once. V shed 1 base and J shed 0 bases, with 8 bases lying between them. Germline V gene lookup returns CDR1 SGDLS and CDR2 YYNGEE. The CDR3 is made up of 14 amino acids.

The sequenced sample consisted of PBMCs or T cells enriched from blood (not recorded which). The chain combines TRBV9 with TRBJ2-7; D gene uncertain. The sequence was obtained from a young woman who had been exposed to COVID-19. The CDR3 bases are TGTGCCAGCAGCGTAAAGCCAAGCTCCTACGAGCAGTACTTC. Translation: CASSVKPSSYEQYF.